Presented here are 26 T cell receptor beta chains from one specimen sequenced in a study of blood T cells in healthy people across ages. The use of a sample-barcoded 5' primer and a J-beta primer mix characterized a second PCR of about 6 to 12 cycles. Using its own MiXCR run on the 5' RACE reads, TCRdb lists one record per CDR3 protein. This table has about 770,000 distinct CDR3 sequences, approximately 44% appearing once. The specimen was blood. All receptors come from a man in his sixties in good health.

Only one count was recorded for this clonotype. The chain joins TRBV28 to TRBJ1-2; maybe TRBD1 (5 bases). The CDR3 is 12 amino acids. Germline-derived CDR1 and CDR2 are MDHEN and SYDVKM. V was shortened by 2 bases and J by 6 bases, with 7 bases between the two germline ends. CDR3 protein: CASSLMGHGYTF. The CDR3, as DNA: TGTGCCAGCAGTTTAATGGGGCATGGCTACACCTTC.

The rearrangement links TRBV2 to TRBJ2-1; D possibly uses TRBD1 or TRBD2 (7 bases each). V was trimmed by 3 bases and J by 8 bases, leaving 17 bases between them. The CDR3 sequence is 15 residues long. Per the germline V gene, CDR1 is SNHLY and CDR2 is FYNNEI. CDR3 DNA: TGTGCCAGCAGTGACCCCAGGGGGGGGGCACATGAGCAGTTCTTC. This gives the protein CASSDPRGGAHEQFF.

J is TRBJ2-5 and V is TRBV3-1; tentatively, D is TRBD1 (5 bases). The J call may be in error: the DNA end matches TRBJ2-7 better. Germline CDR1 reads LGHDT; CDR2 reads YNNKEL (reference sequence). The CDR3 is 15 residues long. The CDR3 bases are TGTGCCAGCAGCCAAACTGGGGCATCTACGAACGAGCAGTACTTC. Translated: CASSQTGASTNEQYF.

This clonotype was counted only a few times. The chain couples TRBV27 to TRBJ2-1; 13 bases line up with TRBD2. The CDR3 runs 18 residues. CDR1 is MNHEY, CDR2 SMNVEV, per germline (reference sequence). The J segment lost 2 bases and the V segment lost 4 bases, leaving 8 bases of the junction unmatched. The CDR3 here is CASSSLTSGGAAYNEQFF. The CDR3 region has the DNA TGTGCCAGCAGTTCCCTAACTAGCGGGGGGGCCGCCTACAATGAGCAGTTCTTC.

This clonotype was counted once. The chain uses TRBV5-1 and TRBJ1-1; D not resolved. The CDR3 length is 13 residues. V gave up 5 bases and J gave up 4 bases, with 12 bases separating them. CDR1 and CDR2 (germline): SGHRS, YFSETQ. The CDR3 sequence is CASRTLSGTEAFF. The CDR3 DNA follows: TGCGCCAGCAGAACCTTATCGGGCACTGAAGCTTTCTTT.

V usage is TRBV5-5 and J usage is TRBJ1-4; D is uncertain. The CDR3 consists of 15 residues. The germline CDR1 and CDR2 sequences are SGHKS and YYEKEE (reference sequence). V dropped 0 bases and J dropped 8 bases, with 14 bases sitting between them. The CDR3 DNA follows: TGTGCCAGCAGCTTGGGAGGAACCCTTAGGGAAAAACTGTTTTTT. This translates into CASSLGGTLREKLFF.

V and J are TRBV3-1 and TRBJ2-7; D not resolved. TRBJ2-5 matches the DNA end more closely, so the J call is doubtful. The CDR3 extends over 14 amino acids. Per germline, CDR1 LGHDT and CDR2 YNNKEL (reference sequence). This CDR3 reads CASSQDTVQQTQYF. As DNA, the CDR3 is TGTGCCAGCAGCCAAGATACCGTACAGCAGACCCAGTACTTC.

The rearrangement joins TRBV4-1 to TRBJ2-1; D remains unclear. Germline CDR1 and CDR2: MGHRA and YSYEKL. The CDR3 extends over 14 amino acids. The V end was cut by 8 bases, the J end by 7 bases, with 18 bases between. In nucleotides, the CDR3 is TGCGCCAGCGGCCTCACGAAATGGGGAAATGAGCAGTTCTTC. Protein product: CASGLTKWGNEQFF.

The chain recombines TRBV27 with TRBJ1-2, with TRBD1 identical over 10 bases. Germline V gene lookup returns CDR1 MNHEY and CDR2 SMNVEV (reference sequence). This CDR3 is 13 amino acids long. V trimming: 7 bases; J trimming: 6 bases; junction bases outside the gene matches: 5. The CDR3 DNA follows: TGTGCCAGCACCAATGACAGGGGGCATGGCTACACCTTC. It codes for CASTNDRGHGYTF.

For the CDR3, the DNA is TGTGCCAGCAGAAAAATAACCACCGGGACAGGGAGGGAAACTGAAGCTTTCTTT. Protein product: CASRKITTGTGRETEAFF. The gene calls are TRBV12-3 or TRBV12-4 and TRBJ1-1; 9 bases agree with TRBD1. The CDR3 is 18 residues long. V shed 6 bases, J shed 5 bases, and the junction held 19 bases outside the gene matches.

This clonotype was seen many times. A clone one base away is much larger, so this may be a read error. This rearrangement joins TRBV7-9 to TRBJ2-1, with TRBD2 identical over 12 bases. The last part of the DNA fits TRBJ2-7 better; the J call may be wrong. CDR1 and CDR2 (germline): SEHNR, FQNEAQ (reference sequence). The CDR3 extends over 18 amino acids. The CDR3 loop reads CASSPGRLAGDSYNEQYF. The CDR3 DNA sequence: TGTGCCAGCAGCCCAGGACGACTAGCGGGGGACTCCTACAATGAGCAGTACTTC.

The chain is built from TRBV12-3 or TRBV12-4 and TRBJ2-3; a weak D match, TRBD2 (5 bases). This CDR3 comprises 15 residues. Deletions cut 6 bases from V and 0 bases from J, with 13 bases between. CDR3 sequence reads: CASSPGMESTDTQYF. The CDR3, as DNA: TGTGCCAGCAGCCCCGGGATGGAAAGCACAGATACGCAGTATTTT.

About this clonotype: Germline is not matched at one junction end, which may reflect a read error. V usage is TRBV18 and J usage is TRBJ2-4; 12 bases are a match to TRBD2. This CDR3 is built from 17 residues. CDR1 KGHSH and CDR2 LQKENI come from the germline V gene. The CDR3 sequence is CVSSTRTSGEAKNIQYF. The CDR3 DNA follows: TGTGTCAGCTCAACAAGGACTAGCGGGGAAGCCAAAAACATTCAGTACTTC.

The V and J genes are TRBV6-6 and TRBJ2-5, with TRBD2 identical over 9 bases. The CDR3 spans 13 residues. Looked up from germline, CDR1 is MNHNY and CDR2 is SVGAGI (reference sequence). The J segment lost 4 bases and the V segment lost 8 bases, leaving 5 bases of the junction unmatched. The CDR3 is CASVLAGIETQYF. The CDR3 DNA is TGTGCCAGCGTCCTAGCGGGGATAGAGACCCAGTACTTC.

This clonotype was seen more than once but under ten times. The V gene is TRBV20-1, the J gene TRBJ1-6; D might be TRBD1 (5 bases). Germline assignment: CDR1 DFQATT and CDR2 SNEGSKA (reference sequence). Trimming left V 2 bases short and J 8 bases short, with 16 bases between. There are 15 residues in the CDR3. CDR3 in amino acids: CSARKGPAFDSPLHF. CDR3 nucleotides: TGCAGTGCTAGAAAGGGACCGGCTTTTGATTCACCCCTCCACTTT.

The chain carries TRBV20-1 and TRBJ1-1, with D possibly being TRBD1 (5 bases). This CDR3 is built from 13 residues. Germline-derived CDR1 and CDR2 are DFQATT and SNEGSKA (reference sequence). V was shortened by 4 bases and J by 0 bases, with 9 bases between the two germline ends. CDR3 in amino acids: CSAKSRVNTEAFF. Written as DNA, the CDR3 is TGCAGTGCTAAAAGCAGGGTGAACACTGAAGCTTTCTTT.

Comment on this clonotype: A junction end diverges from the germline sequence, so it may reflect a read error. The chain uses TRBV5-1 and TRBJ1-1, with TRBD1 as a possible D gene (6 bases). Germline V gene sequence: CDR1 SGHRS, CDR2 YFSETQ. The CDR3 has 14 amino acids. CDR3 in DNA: TGCGCCAGTAGCTGGACAGTGTCGAACACTGAAGCTTTCTTT. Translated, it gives CASSWTVSNTEAFF.

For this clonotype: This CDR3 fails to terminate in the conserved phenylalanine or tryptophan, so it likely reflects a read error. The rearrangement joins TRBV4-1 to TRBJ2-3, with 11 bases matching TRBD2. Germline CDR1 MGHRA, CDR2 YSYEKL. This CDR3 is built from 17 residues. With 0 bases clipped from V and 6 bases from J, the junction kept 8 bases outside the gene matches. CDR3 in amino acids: CASSQETTSGARDTQYV. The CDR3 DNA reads TGCGCCAGCAGCCAAGAAACGACTAGCGGGGCGAGGGATACGCAGTATGTT.

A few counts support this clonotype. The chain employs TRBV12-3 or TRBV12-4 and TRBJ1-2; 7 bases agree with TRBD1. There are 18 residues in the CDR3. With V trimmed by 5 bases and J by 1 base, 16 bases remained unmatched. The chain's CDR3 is CASSGFFLDRTFNYGYTF. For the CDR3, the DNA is TGTGCCAGCAGTGGCTTTTTTTTGGACAGGACATTTAACTATGGCTACACCTTC.

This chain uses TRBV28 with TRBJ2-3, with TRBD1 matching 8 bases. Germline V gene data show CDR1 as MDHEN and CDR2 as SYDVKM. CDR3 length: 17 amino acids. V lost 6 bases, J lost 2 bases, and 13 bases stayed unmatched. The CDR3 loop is CASSQPPDRAYTDTQYF. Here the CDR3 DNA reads TGTGCCAGCAGCCAACCACCGGACAGGGCTTACACAGATACGCAGTATTTT.

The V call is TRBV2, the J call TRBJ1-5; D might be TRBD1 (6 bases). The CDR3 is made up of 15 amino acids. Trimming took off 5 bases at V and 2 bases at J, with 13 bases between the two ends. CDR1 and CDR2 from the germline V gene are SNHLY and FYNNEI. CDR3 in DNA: TGTGCCAGCAGTAAAACAGGGTTGGGCAATCAGCCCCAGCATTTT. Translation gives CASSKTGLGNQPQHF. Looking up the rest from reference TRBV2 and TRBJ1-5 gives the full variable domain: EPEVTQTPSHQVTQMGQEVILRCVPISNHLYFYWYRQILGQKVEFLVSFYNNEISEKSEIFDDQFSVERPDGSNFTLKIRSTKLEDSAMYFCASSKTGLGNQPQHFGDGTRLSIL.

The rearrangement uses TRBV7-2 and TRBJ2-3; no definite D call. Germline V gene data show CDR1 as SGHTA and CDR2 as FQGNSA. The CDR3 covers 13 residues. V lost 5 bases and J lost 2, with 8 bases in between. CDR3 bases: TGTGCCAGCAGCCCCTCACCCACAGATACGCAGTATTTT. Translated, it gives CASSPSPTDTQYF. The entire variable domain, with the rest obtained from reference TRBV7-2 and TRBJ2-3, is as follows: GAGVSQSPSNKVTEKGKDVELRCDPISGHTALYWYRQSLGQGLEFLIYFQGNSAPDKSGLPSDRFSAERTGGSVSTLTIQRTQQEDSAVYLCASSPSPTDTQYFGPGTRLTVL.

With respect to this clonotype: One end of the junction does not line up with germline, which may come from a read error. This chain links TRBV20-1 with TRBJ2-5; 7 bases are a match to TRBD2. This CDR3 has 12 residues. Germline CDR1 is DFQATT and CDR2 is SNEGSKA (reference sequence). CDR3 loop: CGGAGDQGTQYF. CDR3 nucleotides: TGCGGCGGGGCGGGGGACCAAGGGACCCAGTACTTC.

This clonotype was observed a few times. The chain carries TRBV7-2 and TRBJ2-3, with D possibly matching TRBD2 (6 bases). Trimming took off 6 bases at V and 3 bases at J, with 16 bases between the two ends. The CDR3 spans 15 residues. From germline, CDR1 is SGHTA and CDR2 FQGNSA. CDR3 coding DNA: TGTGCCAGCAGTGCCCGGCGGGGTGAGACAGATACGCAGTATTTT. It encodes CASSARRGETDTQYF.

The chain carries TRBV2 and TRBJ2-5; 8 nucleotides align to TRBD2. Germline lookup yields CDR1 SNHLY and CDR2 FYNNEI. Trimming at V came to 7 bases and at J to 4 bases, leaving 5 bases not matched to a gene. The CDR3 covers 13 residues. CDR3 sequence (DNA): TGTGCCAGCAACGGGGGGGTCGGAGAGACCCAGTACTTC. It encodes CASNGGVGETQYF.

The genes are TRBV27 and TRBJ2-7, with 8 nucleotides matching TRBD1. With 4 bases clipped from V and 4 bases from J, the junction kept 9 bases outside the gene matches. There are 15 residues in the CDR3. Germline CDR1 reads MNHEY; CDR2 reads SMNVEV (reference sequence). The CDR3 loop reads CASSYGGTGYYEQYF. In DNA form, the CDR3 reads TGTGCCAGCAGTTATGGCGGGACAGGCTATTACGAGCAGTACTTC.